This entry describes one T cell receptor (beta chain). The sample belongs to a study of blood T cell repertoires in COVID-19. Study as a whole: The origin of the acute and convalescent COVID-19 samples was the United States, Italy and Spain.

Original methodology: Reference gene primer amplification gave estimated nucleated cell counts. The assay was immunoSEQ multiplex PCR, and TCRdb's table has in-frame clones only and misses some. Clone size and V and J calls were adopted from that table, with D and trimming inferred from the DNA. In the table there are 79,000 or so clones, about 85% of which are singletons. This TCR derives from a man in his 60s with COVID-19, enrolled during active disease. Sequencing was performed on peripheral blood.

CDR3 in amino acids: CASSLWGQGGDSPLHF. CDR3 nucleotides: TGTGCCAGCAGTTTGTGGGGACAGGGTGGTGATTCACCCCTCCACTTT. This chain links TRBV28 with TRBJ1-6, with 9 bases matching TRBD1. CDR1 is MDHEN and CDR2 is SYDVKM in the germline V gene. The V and J ends lost 3 bases and 8 bases, in that order; junction bases with no gene match: 8. This CDR3 comprises 16 residues.